The rows below give T cell receptor beta chains drawn from one sample of a study of blood T cell repertoires in COVID-19. TCRdb's table, derived via immunoSEQ multiplex PCR, lists solely in-frame clones and lacks some. Found here are 150,000 to 200,000 clones, 80% to 90% of them singletons; the top ten hold 1.5% to 2%. The sequenced sample consisted of peripheral blood. These receptors originate from a woman aged 50 to 65 with acute or convalescent COVID-19. Both conserved end residues are part of each CDR3. D genes are given only for firm matches. Clone size is given for some rows only: seen once, a few or many times, or a class if the clone is expanded.

CDR3nt	CDR3aa	j_gene	d_gene	abundance	v_gene
TGTGCCAGCAACCGACAGGGTGCCTACAATGAGCAGTTCTTC	CASNRQGAYNEQFF	TRBJ2-1	TRBD1	.	TRBV6-5
TGTGCCAGTAGTGTCAGAGGAGCCAGCAATGAGCAGTTCTTC	CASSVRGASNEQFF	TRBJ2-1	.	.	TRBV19
TGCGCCAGCAGCAAAGGACAGGGGAGCGGGGCCAACGTCCTGACTTTC	CASSKGQGSGANVLTF	TRBJ2-6	TRBD1	.	TRBV5-1
TGTGCCAGCAGCTTGGGGACAGGGTTGACCTACGAGCAGTACTTC	CASSLGTGLTYEQYF	TRBJ2-7	TRBD1	.	TRBV7-2
TGTGCCTGGAGTGTGGAGAATCCTAGGGGCTACACCTTC	CAWSVENPRGYTF	TRBJ1-2	.	few	TRBV30
TGTGCCAGCAGCTTGGGGGCACTAGCGGTTTCTGATACGCAGTATTTT	CASSLGALAVSDTQYF	TRBJ2-3	TRBD2	.	TRBV7-2
TGTGCCAGCAGCTTGCGCTCGGGATCCAATCAGCCCCAGCATTTT	CASSLRSGSNQPQHF	TRBJ1-5	.	once	TRBV5-8
TGTGCCAGCAGCGGGCAGGGTGACCCTGGAAACACCATATATTTT	CASSGQGDPGNTIYF	TRBJ1-3	.	once	TRBV9
TGTGCCAGCAGCTCCAGACTAGGAGGGGTGGAGACCCAGTACTTC	CASSSRLGGVETQYF	TRBJ2-5	.	.	TRBV5-4
TGTGCCACCATTACTAGCGGGAAGGTGCGGTCCTACGAGCAGTACTTC	CATITSGKVRSYEQYF	TRBJ2-7	TRBD2	.	TRBV7-6
TGTGCCAGCAGCCCACCGGGACTAGCGGGGGTTAATGAGCAGTTCTTC	CASSPPGLAGVNEQFF	TRBJ2-1	TRBD2	once	TRBV7-2
TGTGCCAGCAGCGGGGCCGGGACAGGGCTTCAGCCCCAGCATTTT	CASSGAGTGLQPQHF	TRBJ1-5	TRBD1	.	TRBV7-9
TGTGCCAGCAGCTTAGCTCAGGGTTGGACTGAAGCTTTCTTT	CASSLAQGWTEAFF	TRBJ1-1	.	.	TRBV7-2
TGTGCCAGCAGCCAAGACCTAGCGGGGGGGCCTTCCTACGAGCAGTACTTC	CASSQDLAGGPSYEQYF	TRBJ2-7	TRBD2	.	TRBV3-1/TRBV3-2
TGTGCCAGCAAAGATTCAGGGTACTATGATGGCTACACCTTC	CASKDSGYYDGYTF	TRBJ1-2	.	few	TRBV27
TGTGCCAGCTCAGTGGGGGACAGTAACTATGGCTACACCTTC	CASSVGDSNYGYTF	TRBJ1-2	TRBD1	.	TRBV18
TGTGCCAGCAGCCCGCTCGGGTTACAAGAGACCCAGTACTTC	CASSPLGLQETQYF	TRBJ2-5	.	.	TRBV7-9
TGTGCCACCAGTGACCAGACAATTAGCACAGATACGCAGTATTTT	CATSDQTISTDTQYF	TRBJ2-3	.	once	TRBV24-1
TGTGCCAGCAGCAAAGGCGGGACAGGGGTTGACACCGGGGAGCTGTTTTTT	CASSKGGTGVDTGELFF	TRBJ2-2	.	.	TRBV21-1
TGTGCCAGCAGTTTTATAGGGGGCAATCAGCCCCAGCATTTT	CASSFIGGNQPQHF	TRBJ1-5	.	.	TRBV27
TGTGCCAGCAGCCAGTTAGCGGGGGGGAACGAGCAGTACTTC	CASSQLAGGNEQYF	TRBJ2-7	TRBD2	.	TRBV3-1/TRBV3-2
TGTGCCAGCAGCTTAAGACCCTCGAGGGAGACCCAGTACTTC	CASSLRPSRETQYF	TRBJ2-5	.	.	TRBV7-2
TGTGCCAGCAGCTCGGGAGCGAGGGTCTATGGCTACACCTTC	CASSSGARVYGYTF	TRBJ1-2	.	.	TRBV5-6
TGCGCCAGCAGCCCCCGGACAGGGGTCACCGGGGAGCTGTTTTTT	CASSPRTGVTGELFF	TRBJ2-2	TRBD1	.	TRBV5-1
TGTGCCTGTTCCCGGACGGAGGGCCTTGGAAACACCATATATTTT	CACSRTEGLGNTIYF	TRBJ1-3	.	.	TRBV30
TGCGCCAGCAGCTTGGCTGGCGGTAGTAAAAACATTCAGTACTTC	CASSLAGGSKNIQYF	TRBJ2-4	.	.	TRBV5-1
TGTGCCTGGAAGCCCCAGGAAAAAACCTATAATTCACCCCTCCACTTT	CAWKPQEKTYNSPLHF	TRBJ1-6	.	.	TRBV30
TGTGCCAGCAGTCCCCGGGACAATGAGCAGTTCTTC	CASSPRDNEQFF	TRBJ2-1	.	once	TRBV6-5
TGTGCCAGCTCACCTCCAGGCCAGCCCCAGCATTTT	CASSPPGQPQHF	TRBJ1-5	.	.	TRBV18
TGTGCCACTTATAGGACTCAAGCGAGGGCTTCGGTTGAGCAGTTCTTC	CATYRTQARASVEQFF	TRBJ2-1	.	.	TRBV21-1
TGCGCCAGCAGCTGGGGACTAGCGGGAGTTGAGCAGTTCTTC	CASSWGLAGVEQFF	TRBJ2-1	TRBD2	.	TRBV5-1
TGCGCCAGCAGCTTGGGACAGGGGGCTTACGCTGAAGCTTTCTTT	CASSLGQGAYAEAFF	TRBJ1-1	TRBD1	.	TRBV5-1
TGCGCCAGCCGGACAGGGTCGGAGACCCAGTACTTC	CASRTGSETQYF	TRBJ2-5	TRBD1	.	TRBV5-1
TGTGCCTGGAGGGGGACTAGCTCAGAGACCCAGTACTTC	CAWRGTSSETQYF	TRBJ2-5	TRBD2	.	TRBV30
TGTGCCAGCAGCGACAGGGGTAGCTACGAGCAGTACTTC	CASSDRGSYEQYF	TRBJ2-7	TRBD1	.	TRBV7-9
TGCGCCAGCAGCTTACAAACTATACAGGGGGAGACCCAGTACTTC	CASSLQTIQGETQYF	TRBJ2-5	TRBD1	once	TRBV5-1
TGTGCCAGCTCAGAGGGACTCCAGAACACTGAAGCTTTCTTT	CASSEGLQNTEAFF	TRBJ1-1	.	.	TRBV18
TGTGCCAGCAGCCCGCCGGGGACAGGGGATGGCTACACCTTC	CASSPPGTGDGYTF	TRBJ1-2	TRBD1	.	TRBV5-4
TGTGCCAGCAGTGGACAGCTTGGCCCCTACGAGCAGTACTTC	CASSGQLGPYEQYF	TRBJ2-7	.	.	TRBV2
TGCAGCGCCGGGGAGACCCAGTACTTC	CSAGETQYF	TRBJ2-5	.	.	TRBV29-1
TGTGCCAGCAGCCTTGCCGGGTGGGCCGGGACTAGCCAAGAGACCCAGTACTTC	CASSLAGWAGTSQETQYF	TRBJ2-5	TRBD2	.	TRBV11-3
TGTGCCAGCAGCTTAGATCGCGGGAGCTACGAGCAGTACTTC	CASSLDRGSYEQYF	TRBJ2-7	TRBD2	.	TRBV11-2
TGTGCCAGCAGCTTAGGGACAGGGGACACAGATACGCAGTATTTT	CASSLGTGDTDTQYF	TRBJ2-3	TRBD1	.	TRBV7-7
TGTGCCAGCAGTTTCAGCGGGGGCGGGCAAAGAGGCTACACCTTC	CASSFSGGGQRGYTF	TRBJ1-2	.	once	TRBV27
TGTGCCAGCTCACCAGCCGGGACAGGGACCACCGGGGAGCTGTTTTTT	CASSPAGTGTTGELFF	TRBJ2-2	TRBD1	.	TRBV18
TGTGCCGCTTCCCGTCGGGGGGGCTCCTACGAGCAGTACTTC	CAASRRGGSYEQYF	TRBJ2-7	TRBD2	.	TRBV27
TGTGCCAGCAGCTTAGCGGTCAGGGCGTACGAGCAGTACTTC	CASSLAVRAYEQYF	TRBJ2-7	.	.	TRBV7-2
TGTGCCAGCAGACCGGGGTCGAACACCGGGGAGCTGTTTTTT	CASRPGSNTGELFF	TRBJ2-2	.	.	TRBV6-5
TGTGCCAGCAGTTTCTCACAGGGTGGGAACACTGAAGCTTTCTTT	CASSFSQGGNTEAFF	TRBJ1-1	.	.	TRBV7-2
TGTGCCAGCGGCGAGCAGGGGTACTATGGCTACACCTTC	CASGEQGYYGYTF	TRBJ1-2	.	.	TRBV28
TGTGCCAGCTCACCACCTGGAAGAGGGGGCAGGACTGAAGCTTTCTTT	CASSPPGRGGRTEAFF	TRBJ1-1	TRBD1	.	TRBV18